This T cell receptor beta chain was captured by sequencing in a study of blood T cell repertoires in COVID-19. Study as a whole: Spain, Italy and the United States supplied samples that represented acute and convalescent COVID-19. T cells, B-cell-depleted T cells, or PBMCs provided the cDNA or gDNA that served as material.

This CDR3 spans 16 amino acids. Germline assignment: CDR1 MNHEY and CDR2 SVGEGT. Between the trimmed V and J ends, which lost 2 bases and 5 bases, there was a span of 16 bases. In the original analysis: From reference gene primer amplification, estimates of nucleated cell counts were derived. Clones were read by immunoSEQ multiplex PCR, and TCRdb kept only the in-frame ones, dropping some. The V and J calls and the clone size are those of that table, but D and trimming were determined from the DNA. This table has 95,000 to 150,000 clones, around 76% appearing once. Sequenced material: peripheral blood. This clonotype originated in a man in his 70s with acute or convalescent COVID-19. The genes are TRBV6-2 or TRBV6-3 and TRBJ2-1; D remains ambiguous. The CDR3 DNA is TGTGCCAGCAGTTACCACCCCCAAGCGACCAACAATGAGCAGTTCTTC. It codes for CASSYHPQATNNEQFF.